This T cell receptor (beta chain) was observed in a study of shared clonotypes between healthy human individuals. Remarks on this clone: Antigen unknown.

Genomic DNA, for the unsorted samples, came from some 100 million PBMCs. Per germline, CDR1 KGHSH and CDR2 LQKENI. The germline V and J ends were trimmed by 2 bases and 5 bases, with 15 bases remaining between them. There are 15 residues in the CDR3. As originally analysed: Filtering of immunoSEQ junctional sequences could not match full-length read filtering. Produced via immunoSEQ multiplex PCR; TCRdb's table is partial and in-frame only. The D gene and trimming were derived from the DNA, and the V and J assignments and clone size from that table. This table has about 530,000 clones, about 75% appearing once. Regarding the study as a whole: Sequencing depth was a factor that was expected to affect clonotype sharing among donors.

The clonotype originates from a woman in her thirties or forties in good health. Some clones in this sample may be carry-over from other donors' samples. Sequenced material: PBMCs. The V call is TRBV18, the J call TRBJ2-5; D assignment may be TRBD1 or TRBD2 (5 bases each). CDR3: CASSPGDVQRETQYF. The CDR3 DNA sequence: TGTGCCAGCTCACCAGGGGACGTCCAACGGGAGACCCAGTACTTC.